Below, 25 T cell receptor beta chains from the same sample are listed, as sequenced in a study of blood T cell repertoires in COVID-19. Repertoires were generated with immunoSEQ multiplex PCR, while TCRdb's copy carries only in-frame clones and drops some. The table lists roughly 250,000 clones, roughly nine tenths of them singletons. Sequenced input: PBMCs or T cells enriched from blood (not recorded which). The origin of the receptors is a human donor in a cohort exposed to, infected with or recovered from COVID-19 (not recorded which). The donor label of this sample is uncertain.

The chain couples TRBV6-5 to TRBJ2-5; 8 bases are shared with TRBD1. CDR3 size: 13 residues. V lost 9 bases and J lost 2; bases outside the gene matches: 5. Germline V gives CDR1 MNHEY, CDR2 SVGAGI. The CDR3: CARVTGGQETQYF. The DNA for the CDR3 is TGTGCCAGAGTTACAGGGGGACAAGAGACCCAGTACTTC.

Worth noting for this clone: Within the sample, other DNA sequences also encode this same CDR3. This chain connects TRBV29-1 to TRBJ1-2; no definite D call. Looked up from germline, CDR1 is SQVTM and CDR2 is ANQGSEA. There are 11 residues in the CDR3. V dropped 4 bases and J dropped 5 bases, with 8 bases sitting between them. CDR3 nucleotides: TGCAGCGTTGGGGCGGGGTATGGCTACACCTTC. Its protein product is CSVGAGYGYTF.

The chain links TRBV2 to TRBJ2-7; D might be TRBD2 (7 bases). The CDR3 contains 14 residues. V was pared by 1 base and J by 7 bases, with 14 bases between. The V gene's germline CDR1 is SNHLY and CDR2 FYNNEI. CDR3: CASSEGRGGSEQYF. CDR3 sequence (DNA): TGTGCCAGCAGTGAAGGAAGGGGGGGGAGTGAGCAGTACTTC.

This chain links TRBV10-3 with TRBJ2-2; D possibly corresponds to TRBD1 (6 bases). Between the trimmed V and J ends, which lost 6 bases and 6 bases, there was a span of 14 bases. This CDR3 region has 14 residues. The germline V gene encodes CDR1 ENHRY and CDR2 SYGVKD. The CDR3 nucleotides read TGTGCCATCAGGACCTCTGAGGGGGCCGGGGAGCTGTTTTTT. Translation: CAIRTSEGAGELFF.

The genes are TRBV9 and TRBJ1-6; no definite D call. Trimming took off 0 bases at V and 7 bases at J, with 14 bases between the two ends. This CDR3 region has 16 residues. Per germline, CDR1 SGDLS and CDR2 YYNGEE. CDR3 protein: CASSVAVEGRNSPLHF. Written as DNA, the CDR3 is TGTGCCAGCAGCGTAGCCGTGGAGGGTAGAAATTCACCCCTCCACTTT.

The rearrangement uses TRBV27 and TRBJ1-1; D is unresolved. Germline V lookup: CDR1 MNHEY, CDR2 SMNVEV (reference sequence). Trimming stripped 6 bases from V and 0 bases from J, with 14 bases between. The CDR3 has 15 residues. CDR3 amino acids: CASSTGARMNTEAFF. The CDR3 DNA reads TGTGCCAGCAGCACCGGAGCCCGCATGAACACTGAAGCTTTCTTT.

The J gene is TRBJ1-2, the V gene TRBV7-2; tentative D call: TRBD1 (6 bases). The CDR3 covers 14 residues. Trimming removed 1 base at V and 2 bases at J, with 8 bases between. The germline gives CDR1 SGHTA, CDR2 FQGNSA. Here the CDR3 DNA reads TGTGCCAGCAGCTTAGGCCAGGGGAACTATGGCTACACCTTC. Protein product: CASSLGQGNYGYTF.

The rearrangement joins TRBV7-9 to TRBJ2-7, with 7 nucleotides matching TRBD1. CDR1 is SEHNR, CDR2 FQNEAQ, per germline (reference sequence). After removal of 4 bases from V and 0 bases from J, the junction contained 6 bases not matched to a gene. This CDR3 region has 15 residues. CDR3 in DNA: TGTGCCAGCAGCTCCACAGGGGCCCACTCCTACGAGCAGTACTTC. This encodes CASSSTGAHSYEQYF.

The chain uses TRBV27 and TRBJ1-2; D may be TRBD1 (5 bases). The CDR3 is 16 residues long. Trimming stripped 6 bases from V and 4 bases from J, with 21 bases between. CDR1 and CDR2 (germline): MNHEY, SMNVEV (reference sequence). The CDR3 spells CASRTFTGPKSYGYTF. The CDR3 nucleotides read TGTGCCAGCAGGACTTTCACAGGACCGAAAAGCTATGGCTACACCTTC.

The chain recombines TRBV19 with TRBJ1-1; 9 bases map to TRBD1. Unmatched junction bases numbered 3, after V lost 4 bases and J lost 3 bases. Germline V gene data show CDR1 as LNHDA and CDR2 as SQIVND (reference sequence). CDR3 length: 14 amino acids. The DNA for the CDR3 is TGTGCCAGTAGTACAAGGACAGGGGACACTGAAGCTTTCTTT. Its protein is CASSTRTGDTEAFF.

The chain carries TRBV6-5 and TRBJ1-6, with D perhaps matching TRBD1 (6 bases). V was pared by 5 bases and J by 7 bases, with 15 bases between. Germline CDR1 MNHEY, CDR2 SVGAGI. The CDR3 is made up of 15 amino acids. Here the CDR3 reads CASSLQGSGNSPLHF. The CDR3 DNA reads as TGTGCCAGCAGTCTTCAGGGGAGTGGGAATTCACCCCTCCACTTT.

The CDR3 nucleotides read TGTGCCAGCAGTTCACCGGGACTTGAAGCTTTCTTT. Encoded protein: CASSSPGLEAFF. The V call is TRBV6-5, the J call TRBJ1-1, with D perhaps TRBD1 (5 bases). The ends were cut back, 4 bases at V and 7 bases at J, with 10 bases in the middle. Per germline, CDR1 MNHEY and CDR2 SVGAGI. The CDR3 runs 12 residues.

This chain joins TRBV14 and TRBJ1-2; D gene ambiguous. Germline V lookup: CDR1 SGHDN, CDR2 FVKESK. The CDR3 length is 13 residues. V was pared by 2 bases and J by 4 bases, with 8 bases between. CDR3 sequence reads: CASSQQAFYGYTF. The CDR3 DNA sequence: TGTGCCAGCAGCCAACAGGCTTTCTATGGCTACACCTTC.

This sequence joins TRBV30 and TRBJ2-7; D is unresolved. Germline CDR1 is GTSNPN and CDR2 is SVGIG (reference sequence). V was cut by 5 bases and J by 2 bases, with 16 bases left in between. The CDR3 totals 14 residues. DNA for the CDR3: TGTGCCTGGCAAAAGAACCACGGTCCCTACGAGCAGTACTTC. Translation gives CAWQKNHGPYEQYF.

The V gene is TRBV19, the J gene TRBJ1-2, with 8 nucleotides matching TRBD1. CDR3 length equals 13 residues. V shed 7 bases and J 1 base; nucleotides not matched to a gene: 2. Germline CDR1 reads LNHDA; CDR2 reads SQIVND (reference sequence). CDR3 nucleotide sequence: TGTGCCAGTAACGGACAGGGTAACTATGGCTACACCTTC. This sequence encodes CASNGQGNYGYTF.

The chain combines TRBV27 with TRBJ1-2, with 10 bases fitting TRBD1. This CDR3 region has 15 residues. The V gene end was trimmed by 4 bases and the J gene end by 7 bases; junction bases not matched to a gene: 9. Germline loops: CDR1 MNHEY, CDR2 SMNVEV (reference sequence). The CDR3 DNA reads as TGTGCCAGCAGTTCGTCGACAGGGGGCTTTGTTGGCTACACCTTC. It specifies CASSSSTGGFVGYTF.

This clone was counted once. The gene calls are TRBV5-5 and TRBJ2-7, with D possibly being TRBD1 (6 bases). This CDR3 has 14 amino acids. V was pared by 0 bases and J by 7 bases, with 14 bases between. Germline V lookup: CDR1 SGHKS, CDR2 YYEKEE (reference sequence). CDR3 in amino acids: CASSLVAGVGEQYF. The CDR3 DNA is TGTGCCAGCAGCTTGGTTGCAGGGGTGGGGGAGCAGTACTTC. The entire variable domain, with the rest obtained from reference TRBV5-5 and TRBJ2-7, is as follows: DAGVTQSPTHLIKTRGQQVTLRCSPISGHKSVSWYQQVLGQGPQFIFQYYEKEERGRGNFPDRFSARQFPNYSSELNVNALLLGDSALYLCASSLVAGVGEQYFGPGTRLTVT.

The V call is TRBV19, the J call TRBJ1-2; 11 positions match TRBD1. Germline-derived CDR1 and CDR2 are LNHDA and SQIVND (reference sequence). V lost 7 bases and J lost 0; bases outside the gene matches: 7. The CDR3 totals 16 residues. In DNA form, the CDR3 reads TGTGCCAGTATTAGGACAGGGGGCCTAACTAACTATGGCTACACCTTC. This codes for CASIRTGGLTNYGYTF.

The chain uses TRBV25-1 and TRBJ2-5, with D possibly TRBD1 on 5 matching bases. The CDR3 is made up of 14 amino acids. The germline V and J ends were trimmed by 6 bases and 5 bases, with 16 bases remaining between them. CDR1 is MGHDK and CDR2 is SYGVNS in the germline V gene. The CDR3 is CASRGGRAKETQYF. The DNA of the CDR3 is TGTGCCAGCAGAGGTGGCAGGGCAAAGGAGACCCAGTACTTC. The full variable domain, rest sourced from reference TRBV25-1 and TRBJ2-5, is EADIYQTPRYLVIGTGKKITLECSQTMGHDKMYWYQQDPGMELHLIHYSYGVNSTEKGDLSSESTVSRIRTEHFPLTLESARPSHTSQYLCASRGGRAKETQYFGPGTRLLVL.

This clone came up once. The chain links TRBV20-1 to TRBJ2-3; TRBD2 is a possible D gene (6 bases). Per germline, CDR1 DFQATT and CDR2 SNEGSKA (reference sequence). This CDR3 spans 13 amino acids. V was cut by 3 bases and J by 5 bases, with 12 bases left in between. CDR3 coding DNA: TGCAGTGCTAGTGGCGGGGCCTTAGATACGCAGTATTTT. It encodes CSASGGALDTQYF.

The V call is TRBV30, the J call TRBJ2-3; 8 nucleotides agree with TRBD1. Losses at the gene ends were 0 bases for V and 1 base for J; bases not matched to a gene: 6. The CDR3 is 16 residues long. Germline V gene sequence: CDR1 GTSNPN, CDR2 SVGIG (reference sequence). The CDR3: CAWSVTQGGGTDTQYF. The CDR3 DNA follows: TGTGCCTGGAGTGTAACACAGGGGGGCGGCACAGATACGCAGTATTTT.

This clone is a singleton in its sample. The genes are TRBV6-5 and TRBJ1-1; no clear D gene. The CDR3 loop spans 14 amino acids. CDR1 is MNHEY, CDR2 SVGAGI, per germline. With 0 bases removed from V and 3 bases from J, the gap between germline ends came to 8 bases. The CDR3, as DNA: TGTGCCAGCAGTTACTCGTTGCAGTACACTGAAGCTTTCTTT. Protein product: CASSYSLQYTEAFF.

The chain has TRBV5-8 and TRBJ1-1, with D possibly matching TRBD1 (6 bases). Per the germline V gene, CDR1 is SGHTS and CDR2 is YDEGEE. V was pared by 0 bases and J by 0 bases, with 9 bases between. The CDR3 is 15 residues long. In DNA form, the CDR3 reads TGTGCCAGCAGCTTGGGGGGGGGCGTGAACACTGAAGCTTTCTTT. Translation: CASSLGGGVNTEAFF.

The chain uses TRBV21-1 and TRBJ2-7; the table's D call, TRBD1, was not checked against the DNA. TRBV21-1 is annotated as a pseudogene. CDR3 length equals 17 residues. The CDR3 here is CANSTTGGRVVAYEQYF. The CDR3 DNA reads TGTGCCAATTCGACGACAGGGGGGAGGGTAGTTGCCTACGAGCAGTACTTC.

The chain uses TRBV29-1 and TRBJ1-1; no definite D call. This CDR3 is 13 amino acids long. Trimming took 5 bases from V and 1 from J, leaving 11 bases between them. Germline CDR1 SQVTM, CDR2 ANQGSEA. DNA for the CDR3: TGCAGCGTTCGAGAGCTACGGAACACTGAAGCTTTCTTT. Its protein product is CSVRELRNTEAFF.